This TCR beta chain derives from a study of OX40 agonist ivuxolimab in advanced cancers. Here immunoSEQ multiplex PCR was the method, and the copy in TCRdb shows in-frame clones only, minus some. The sample records 90,000 to 95,000 clones, over 75% being singletons. Germline CDR1 reads SGHNT; CDR2 reads YYREEE (reference sequence). Trimming took 4 bases from V and 7 from J; bases not matched to a gene: 5. The CDR3 covers 14 residues. The sequence came from an adult with an advanced solid tumor such as melanoma, head and neck, liver or kidney cancer. Material: CD4+ or CD8+ T cells sorted from blood, obtained in a trial of the OX40 agonist ivuxolimab. V gene TRBV5-4 combines with J gene TRBJ2-4, with TRBD1 identical over 10 bases. The CDR3 protein is CASSVRQGANIQYF. The DNA of the CDR3 is TGTGCCAGCAGCGTTCGACAGGGGGCGAACATTCAGTACTTC.